Following are 21 T cell receptor beta chains from one sample sequenced in a study of cytotoxic CD8 clonotypes in ibrutinib-treated CLL. Generated by immunoSEQ multiplex PCR, the TCRdb table keeps only in-frame clones and is missing some. The sample includes more than 200,000 clones, over 65% of them seen just once. This specimen was PBMCs, taken after 12 months of ibrutinib treatment. Every receptor here comes from a human donor with chronic lymphocytic leukemia.

V and J are TRBV30 and TRBJ2-7; maybe TRBD1 (6 bases). The CDR3 has 13 amino acids. Per the germline V gene, CDR1 is GTSNPN and CDR2 is SVGIG (reference sequence). V shed 2 bases and J shed 4 bases, with 12 bases lying between them. Written as DNA, the CDR3 is TGTGCCTGGAGTAGGAACAGGGAATACGAGCAGTACTTC. It encodes CAWSRNREYEQYF.

This chain links TRBV2 with TRBJ1-1; no firm D call. Germline V gives CDR1 SNHLY, CDR2 FYNNEI. The CDR3 consists of 14 residues. Trimming left V 3 bases short and J 5 bases short, with 13 bases between. The CDR3 loop is CASSEVPGGTEAFF. The CDR3 DNA is TGTGCCAGCAGTGAGGTCCCTGGCGGGACTGAAGCTTTCTTT.

Worth noting for this clone: The junction differs from germline at one of its ends, possibly a read error. The chain recombines TRBV19 with TRBJ1-2, with D unresolved. This CDR3 spans 13 amino acids. CDR1 and CDR2 from the germline V gene are LNHDA and SQIVND (reference sequence). In nucleotides, the CDR3 is TGCGCGACTAGCGGAGGGCAACACTATGGCTACACCTTC. It translates to CATSGGQHYGYTF.

V and J are TRBV27 and TRBJ1-1; D may be TRBD1 (5 bases). Trimming left V 6 bases short and J 2 bases short, with 16 bases between. There are 15 residues in the CDR3. Germline V CDR1 and CDR2: MNHEY, SMNVEV (reference sequence). This CDR3 is CASSPLGALNTEAFF. CDR3 coding DNA: TGTGCCAGCAGCCCTTTAGGGGCCTTAAACACTGAAGCTTTCTTT.

This rearrangement joins TRBV5-1 to TRBJ1-1, with D possibly matching TRBD1 (6 bases). Germline CDR1 and CDR2: SGHRS and YFSETQ. There are 15 residues in the CDR3. Trimming removed 1 base from V and 0 bases from J, with 10 bases in between. The CDR3 coding sequence is TGCGCCAGCAGCTTGAACAGGGCGATGAACACTGAAGCTTTCTTT. This gives the protein CASSLNRAMNTEAFF.

The chain combines TRBV6-6 with TRBJ1-2; no reliable D call. V lost 0 bases and J 0 bases, leaving 5 bases between the germline ends. The CDR3 length is 14 residues. Germline-derived CDR1 and CDR2 are MNHNY and SVGAGI (reference sequence). CDR3 residues: CASSYSDSNYGYTF. The CDR3 DNA follows: TGTGCCAGCAGTTACTCCGACTCTAACTATGGCTACACCTTC.

The rearrangement uses TRBV7-2 and TRBJ2-2, with 8 bases fitting TRBD1. The CDR3 is made up of 15 amino acids. Germline CDR1 reads SGHTA; CDR2 reads FQGNSA. The V gene end was trimmed by 0 bases and the J gene end by 6 bases; junction bases not matched to a gene: 3. Here the CDR3 reads CASSLALTGAGELFF. In DNA form, the CDR3 reads TGTGCCAGCAGCTTAGCCTTGACAGGGGCCGGGGAGCTGTTTTTT.

The genes are TRBV15 and TRBJ1-4, with D perhaps matching TRBD1 (5 bases). V was trimmed by 3 bases and J by 7 bases, leaving 18 bases between them. Germline CDR1 LNHNV, CDR2 YYDKDF (reference sequence). The length of the CDR3 is 16 residues. For the CDR3, the DNA is TGTGCCACCAGCAGTGAAACCGGGAATAGGGGTGAAAAACTGTTTTTT. Its translation: CATSSETGNRGEKLFF. Supplemented by reference TRBV15 and TRBJ1-4, the full variable domain reads DAMVIQNPRYQVTQFGKPVTLSCSQTLNHNVMYWYQQKSSQAPKLLFHYYDKDFNNEADTPDNFQSRRPNTSFCFLDIRSPGLGDTAMYLCATSSETGNRGEKLFFGSGTQLSVL.

This rearrangement joins TRBV18 to TRBJ1-2; 10 nucleotides line up with TRBD1. V lost 2 bases and J lost 4; bases outside the gene matches: 4. The CDR3 contains 15 residues. Germline assignment: CDR1 KGHSH and CDR2 LQKENI. CDR3 sequence (DNA): TGTGCCAGCTCACCAGGGACAGGGGCACGCTATGGCTACACCTTC. This gives the protein CASSPGTGARYGYTF.

The V gene is TRBV12-2, the J gene TRBJ1-1. TRBV12-2 is shown as a pseudogene. This CDR3 is 14 amino acids long. In nucleotides, the CDR3 is TGTGCAAGTCCGCCGTGGAAGGAGGTCACTGAAGCTTTCTTT. The encoded protein is CASPPWKEVTEAFF.

This chain joins TRBV7-9 and TRBJ1-4; no definite D call. Germline assignment: CDR1 SEHNR and CDR2 FQNEAQ (reference sequence). This CDR3 has 14 amino acids. V lost 6 bases, J lost 7 bases, and 15 bases lay in between. The CDR3 DNA is TGTGCCAGCAGACTGACCTCGGGGATTGAAAAACTGTTTTTT. It codes for CASRLTSGIEKLFF.

The chain employs TRBV7-3 and TRBJ2-5, with TRBD1 matching 7 bases. The CDR3 is made up of 13 amino acids. Per the germline V gene, CDR1 is SGHTA and CDR2 is FQGTGA. With V trimmed by 5 bases and J by 5 bases, 5 bases remained unmatched. CDR3 loop: CASSEDRVETQYF. The CDR3 region has the DNA TGTGCCAGCAGCGAAGACAGGGTTGAGACCCAGTACTTC.

This chain connects TRBV5-4 to TRBJ2-7, with TRBD1 matching over 7 bases. Germline loops: CDR1 SGHNT, CDR2 YYREEE (reference sequence). The V and J ends lost 1 base and 4 bases, in that order; junction bases with no gene match: 8. The CDR3 consists of 15 residues. CDR3 sequence reads: CASSLKGTALYEQYF. The CDR3 DNA is TGTGCCAGCAGCTTGAAGGGGACAGCGTTGTACGAGCAGTACTTC.

The J gene is TRBJ1-5, the V gene TRBV6-5, with no clear D. This CDR3 is 14 amino acids long. V lost 5 bases and J 6 bases, leaving 14 bases between the germline ends. Germline values: CDR1 MNHEY, CDR2 SVGAGI. CDR3 protein: CASSGSGWSQPQHF. The CDR3 DNA follows: TGTGCCAGCAGTGGTTCGGGTTGGAGTCAGCCCCAGCATTTT.

This clone was seen just once. The chain carries TRBV9 and TRBJ1-4; possibly TRBD1 for D (5 bases). Germline assignment: CDR1 SGDLS and CDR2 YYNGEE. The CDR3 spans 16 residues. V lost 0 bases to trimming and J lost 8 bases, with 17 bases between them. The chain's CDR3 is CASSVGGTEFEEKLFF. As DNA, the CDR3 is TGTGCCAGCAGCGTAGGAGGGACTGAGTTTGAGGAAAAACTGTTTTTT.

CDR3 protein: CASSLPGGEHEQYF. The CDR3 DNA sequence: TGTGCCAGCAGTCTGCCGGGGGGGGAACACGAGCAGTACTTC. The gene calls are TRBV28 and TRBJ2-7; 8 nucleotides match TRBD2. Trimming cost V 5 bases and J 5 bases; bases outside gene matches: 8. Germline V lookup: CDR1 MDHEN, CDR2 SYDVKM. The CDR3 extends over 14 amino acids.

V is TRBV27 and J is TRBJ2-5; 8 nucleotides line up with TRBD2. Germline V gives CDR1 MNHEY, CDR2 SMNVEV (reference sequence). The CDR3 spans 14 residues. The J segment lost 10 bases and the V segment lost 6 bases, leaving 13 bases of the junction unmatched. CDR3 DNA sequence: TGTGCCAGCAGCCCTCCGACTAGCGAGGGGAGCCAGTACTTC. Translation gives CASSPPTSEGSQYF.

The chain links TRBV29-1 to TRBJ2-5, with 7 bases matching TRBD1. Germline V gives CDR1 SQVTM, CDR2 ANQGSEA. The CDR3 covers 13 residues. V dropped 4 bases and J dropped 2; count of bases not matched to a gene: 4. CDR3 in DNA: TGCAGCGTTGCCCGGGACAGACAAGAGACCCAGTACTTC. Translating gives CSVARDRQETQYF.

This chain uses TRBV6-4 with TRBJ1-4, with D tentatively TRBD1 (6 bases). Germline CDR1 MRHNA, CDR2 SNTAGT. Trimming shortened V by 6 bases and J by 7 bases, and 18 bases separated the two germline ends. CDR3 length: 15 residues. The CDR3 here is CASRPSGGLSEKLFF. The CDR3 DNA follows: TGTGCCAGCAGACCCTCGGGGGGGCTTAGTGAAAAACTGTTTTTT.

The chain combines TRBV5-6 with TRBJ1-1; D unclear. Germline V gives CDR1 SGHDT, CDR2 YYEEEE. CDR3 length: 11 amino acids. V lost 1 base and J 6 bases, leaving 4 bases between the germline ends. The CDR3 DNA is TGTGCCAGCAGCTTGTTAGCTGAAGCTTTCTTT. Protein product: CASSLLAEAFF.

This clone occurred once. This rearrangement joins TRBV7-3 to TRBJ2-6, with a weak D call TRBD1 (6 bases). This CDR3 is built from 15 residues. CDR1 is SGHTA, CDR2 FQGTGA, per germline. With 5 bases removed from V and 4 bases from J, the gap between germline ends came to 12 bases. CDR3 in amino acids: CASSVTGTGANVLTF. The DNA for the CDR3 is TGTGCCAGCAGCGTTACAGGGACAGGGGCCAACGTCCTGACTTTC.